This TCR beta chain appears in the sequencing data of a study of cytomegalovirus exposure and HLA in healthy donors. General study findings and limits: Analysis was carried out at a later point, and it linked a missense DCLRE1C variant to TCR beta V- and J-gene trimming. Certain sequence variants were highly shared and formed a cluster, and this cluster was likely a sequencing artifact. Exclusion applied to some V segments, including TRBV6-2 and TRBV6-3, as they were indistinguishable.

The PCR contained 60 Vbeta and 13 Jbeta primers. Libraries were prepared by immunoSEQ multiplex PCR; TCRdb keeps only in-frame clonotypes and omits some of them. The repertoire holds about 200,000 clones, 75% to 85% seen once, with 2.7% in the top ten. Although they were nominally healthy when sampled, donors likely had unrecorded immune exposures. The trim removed 6 bases at V and 3 bases at J, leaving 8 bases unmatched. The CDR3 length is 15 residues. Germline CDR1 is MNHEY and CDR2 is SVGAGI. For this clone: The antigen is not known.

This TCR was recovered from a woman aged 40-49 years in good health and CMV-seronegative. J is TRBJ2-7 and V is TRBV6-5; TRBD1 aligns across 10 bases. The sample taken for sequencing was PBMCs. As DNA, the CDR3 is TGTGCCAGCAGACTCGCCGGGACAGGGGTCTACGAGCAGTACTTC. Amino acids: CASRLAGTGVYEQYF.